This entry lists 7 T cell receptor beta chains sequenced from one sample in a study of graft-versus-host responses after intestinal transplantation. Method: immunoSEQ multiplex PCR; TCRdb's copy keeps in-frame clones and lacks some. The table includes about 120,000 clones, 90% detected once. These receptors lack a known antigen. The specimen comprised unstimulated CD4+ T cells sorted from spleen or lymph node cells, sampled before intestinal transplant. The receptors were sampled from a human donor who received an intestinal transplant.

The V gene is TRBV6-1, the J gene TRBJ2-3, with 14 bases aligning to TRBD2. CDR3 length: 15 amino acids. From germline, CDR1 is MNHNS and CDR2 SASEGT. V lost 7 bases and J lost 6; bases outside the gene matches: 6. The chain's CDR3 is CASTGTSGRRDTQYF. The CDR3 DNA sequence: TGTGCCAGCACCGGGACTAGCGGGAGACGGGATACGCAGTATTTT.

The CDR3: CASSLEAYEQYF. The CDR3 DNA follows: TGTGCCAGCAGTCTGGAGGCCTACGAGCAGTACTTC. The rearrangement uses TRBV2 and TRBJ2-7; possibly TRBD2 for D (5 bases). Trimming removed 5 bases at V and 2 bases at J, with 7 bases between. The germline V gene has CDR1 SNHLY and CDR2 FYNNEI. The CDR3 is 12 residues long.

The chain employs TRBV5-5 and TRBJ1-1, with 7 nucleotides matching TRBD1. The CDR3 is 13 amino acids. J was trimmed by 7 bases and V by 4 bases; bases with no gene match: 7. Germline lookup yields CDR1 SGHKS and CDR2 YYEKEE (reference sequence). Here the CDR3 DNA reads TGTGCCAGCAGCCTCGACAGGGCCTATGAAGCTTTCTTT. Translated: CASSLDRAYEAFF.

The rearrangement uses TRBV19 and TRBJ1-2; perhaps TRBD1 as D (6 bases). The CDR3 sequence is 14 residues long. V was cut by 7 bases and J by 2 bases, with 14 bases left in between. The germline V gene has CDR1 LNHDA and CDR2 SQIVND (reference sequence). The CDR3 DNA sequence: TGTGCCAGTAATGGTGGGGGCGGAAACTATGGCTACACCTTC. Amino acids: CASNGGGGNYGYTF.

In DNA, the CDR3 is TGTGCCAGCAGTTACTTGGACAGGGGAGGCTATGGCTACACCTTC. Its translation: CASSYLDRGGYGYTF. The chain carries TRBV6-5 and TRBJ1-2; 9 bases map to TRBD1. Germline V gene sequence: CDR1 MNHEY, CDR2 SVGAGI. CDR3 length: 15 residues. V gave up 1 base and J gave up 4 bases; unmatched junction bases: 4.

This clone has just one count. The chain has TRBV7-2 and TRBJ1-2; D is ambiguous. This CDR3 is 12 amino acids long. V lost 2 bases, J lost 4 bases, and 5 bases lay in between. Germline V gene data show CDR1 as SGHTA and CDR2 as FQGNSA. The CDR3: CASSLLAYGYTF. CDR3 coding DNA: TGTGCCAGCAGCTTACTGGCCTATGGCTACACCTTC.

The chain combines TRBV18 with TRBJ2-3, with 10 positions matching TRBD2. Germline trimming cut 6 bases from V and 4 bases from J; bases unmatched to any gene: 7. CDR1 is KGHSH and CDR2 is LQKENI in the germline V gene. The CDR3 totals 15 residues. The CDR3 loop reads CASSPLAGEADTQYF. The CDR3 DNA is TGTGCCAGCTCGCCCCTAGCGGGAGAGGCAGATACGCAGTATTTT.